This TCR beta chain derives from a study of blood T cells in healthy people across ages. Germline loops: CDR1 DFQATT, CDR2 SNEGSKA (reference sequence). This CDR3 contains 15 residues. V shed 0 bases and J shed 0 bases, with 9 bases lying between them. The second PCR ran roughly 7 to 11 cycles with a sample-barcoded 5' primer and J-beta primers. TCRdb analysed the 5' RACE reads with MiXCR anew, one entry per CDR3 protein. The profile shows roughly 680,000 distinct CDR3 sequences, 45% to 50% of them singletons. This clonotype was counted only a few times. Sequencing was carried out using blood. This chain uses TRBV20-1 with TRBJ2-1, with D uncertain. The clonotype comes from a woman in her fifties or sixties in good health. CDR3: CSARDTAVSYNEQFF. In DNA form, the CDR3 reads TGCAGTGCTAGAGATACGGCGGTCTCCTACAATGAGCAGTTCTTC.